This passage covers 24 T cell receptor beta chains from one sample sequenced in a study of blood T cell repertoires in COVID-19. Clones were read by immunoSEQ multiplex PCR, and TCRdb kept only the in-frame ones, dropping some. The sample lists almost 400,000 clones, around 87% seen once, with about 2.3% in the top ten. Sequenced material: peripheral blood. These receptors were obtained from an older woman with COVID-19, enrolled during active disease.

In regard to this clone: The same CDR3 also results from other DNA sequences found in this sample. The V call is TRBV7-2, the J call TRBJ2-5; TRBD2 agrees at 13 bases. The V and J ends lost 4 bases and 2 bases, in that order; junction bases with no gene match: 1. CDR1 SGHTA and CDR2 FQGNSA come from the germline V gene. The CDR3 contains 15 residues. DNA for the CDR3: TGTGCCAGCAGCTCACTAGCGGGGGGGCAAGAGACCCAGTACTTC. This sequence encodes CASSSLAGGQETQYF.

DNA of the CDR3: TGCGCCAGCAGCTCGGACAGGGGAACCGTGAACACTGAAGCTTTCTTT. This translates into CASSSDRGTVNTEAFF. This rearrangement joins TRBV5-1 to TRBJ1-1; 9 positions match TRBD1. Germline V lookup: CDR1 SGHRS, CDR2 YFSETQ. The ends lost 3 bases at V and 0 bases at J; junction bases unmatched: 6. The CDR3 covers 16 residues.

The sample holds one count of this clone. The sample has other DNA sequences that encode this CDR3 too. The chain has TRBV6-5 and TRBJ1-1; D is unresolved. From germline, CDR1 is MNHEY and CDR2 SVGAGI. The length of the CDR3 is 13 residues. Trimming cost V 6 bases and J 0 bases, with 8 bases left between them. CDR3: CASSLTVNTEAFF. In nucleotides, the CDR3 is TGTGCCAGCAGCTTAACGGTGAACACTGAAGCTTTCTTT.

V usage is TRBV5-5 and J usage is TRBJ2-1, with 7 bases lining up with TRBD2. The CDR3 has 15 amino acids. The J segment lost 2 bases and the V segment lost 4 bases, leaving 6 bases of the junction unmatched. The germline V gene has CDR1 SGHKS and CDR2 YYEKEE (reference sequence). CDR3 amino acids: CASSRSGSTYNEQFF. In nucleotides, the CDR3 is TGTGCCAGCAGCCGTAGCGGGTCAACCTACAATGAGCAGTTCTTC.

V gene TRBV30 combines with J gene TRBJ1-1; possibly TRBD1 for D (5 bases). From germline, CDR1 is GTSNPN and CDR2 SVGIG (reference sequence). CDR3 size: 14 residues. Trimming took 0 bases from V and 2 from J, leaving 10 bases between them. The DNA for the CDR3 is TGTGCCTGGAGTGTGTCAGGGTACAACACTGAAGCTTTCTTT. As protein: CAWSVSGYNTEAFF.

This clone showed up just once. The V call is TRBV19, the J call TRBJ1-4, with unresolved D. CDR1 and CDR2 (germline): LNHDA, SQIVND (reference sequence). The CDR3 consists of 10 residues. The ends were cut back, 8 bases at V and 10 bases at J, with 8 bases in the middle. CDR3 residues: CASGVGKLFF. CDR3 bases: TGTGCCAGTGGTGTCGGAAAACTGTTTTTT.

This clone was observed a few times. The chain uses TRBV27 and TRBJ2-6; TRBD1 aligns across 8 bases. Germline CDR1 MNHEY, CDR2 SMNVEV (reference sequence). The CDR3 has 19 residues. J lost 0 bases, V lost 6 bases, and 13 bases had no gene match. The CDR3 reads CASRPASGTGYSGANVLTF. The CDR3 region has the DNA TGTGCCAGCAGACCTGCATCCGGGACAGGATACTCTGGGGCCAACGTCCTGACTTTC.

This clone appeared once. CDR3 amino acids: CASSYSQGVTYEQYF. In nucleotides, the CDR3 is TGTGCCAGCAGTTACAGTCAGGGTGTTACCTACGAGCAGTACTTC. V is TRBV6-5 and J is TRBJ2-7, with D possibly matching TRBD1 (5 bases). V gave up 2 bases and J gave up 2 bases, with 13 bases separating them. The CDR3 is made up of 15 amino acids. Germline V gives CDR1 MNHEY, CDR2 SVGAGI.

The V gene is TRBV3-1 (or the pseudogene TRBV3-2), the J gene TRBJ1-2; D call uncertain. V lost 1 base to trimming and J lost 5 bases, with 14 bases between them. CDR1 LGHDT and CDR2 YNNKEL come from the germline V gene (reference sequence). The CDR3 length is 15 residues. Here the CDR3 reads CASSQGVFQAYGYTF. The DNA for the CDR3 is TGTGCCAGCAGCCAAGGGGTCTTCCAGGCTTATGGCTACACCTTC.

This clone showed up just once. The V and J genes are TRBV21-1 and TRBJ2-1; the table assigns TRBD1, which was not confirmed against the DNA. TRBV21-1 is classified as a pseudogene. This CDR3 has 15 residues. The chain's CDR3 is CASIHMPDSRNEQFF. The CDR3 coding sequence is TGTGCCAGCATTCACATGCCGGACAGCCGCAATGAGCAGTTCTTC.

This chain joins TRBV3-1 (or the pseudogene TRBV3-2) and TRBJ1-3; maybe TRBD1 (6 bases). Looked up from germline, CDR1 is LGHDT and CDR2 is YNNKEL (reference sequence). The V gene lost 4 bases and the J gene lost 1 base, with 11 bases spanning the gap. The CDR3 consists of 15 residues. CDR3 in amino acids: CASSRTGRSGNTIYF. CDR3 sequence (DNA): TGTGCCAGCAGCCGCACAGGGAGATCTGGAAACACCATATATTTT.

This chain uses TRBV19 with TRBJ2-5, with D possibly matching TRBD2 (6 bases). With 6 bases removed from V and 5 bases from J, the gap between germline ends came to 19 bases. CDR1 is LNHDA, CDR2 SQIVND, per germline (reference sequence). This CDR3 is 15 amino acids long. CDR3 protein: CASRTKERRGETQYF. The DNA for the CDR3 is TGTGCCAGTAGGACCAAGGAGCGCCGGGGGGAGACCCAGTACTTC.

The genes are TRBV7-9 and TRBJ2-2; D gene uncertain. V lost 7 bases, J lost 1 base, and 10 bases lay in between. Germline CDR1 SEHNR, CDR2 FQNEAQ (reference sequence). The CDR3 is 14 residues long. The CDR3 nucleotides read TGTGCCAGCACCCTTGGTAGGAACACCGGGGAGCTGTTTTTT. Residues: CASTLGRNTGELFF.

The J gene is TRBJ2-3, the V gene TRBV20-1; D may be TRBD1 (5 bases). Germline assignment: CDR1 DFQATT and CDR2 SNEGSKA (reference sequence). The CDR3 has 11 residues. Trimming removed 2 bases from V and 5 bases from J, with 5 bases in between. The CDR3, as DNA: TGCAGTGCTAGAAGGGGAGATACGCAGTATTTT. This gives the protein CSARRGDTQYF.

The rearrangement links TRBV15 to TRBJ1-2; the D gene is possibly TRBD1 (6 bases). Germline V gene lookup returns CDR1 LNHNV and CDR2 YYDKDF (reference sequence). The CDR3 has 14 residues. Trimming removed 5 bases from V and 8 bases from J, with 18 bases in between. The CDR3 region has the DNA TGTGCCACCAGCCCCGGCGGGGGGCGCCGAGGCTACACCTTC. This sequence encodes CATSPGGGRRGYTF.

The chain employs TRBV18 and TRBJ1-5; a weak D match, TRBD1 (6 bases). This CDR3 comprises 15 residues. Germline values: CDR1 KGHSH, CDR2 LQKENI. The germline V and J ends were trimmed by 5 bases and 3 bases, with 14 bases remaining between them. The CDR3 bases are TGTGCCAGCTCAGGGGGCGAGTTCGTCAATCAGCCCCAGCATTTT. It is translated as CASSGGEFVNQPQHF. The full variable domain, completed using reference TRBV18 and TRBJ1-5, is NAGVMQNPRHLVRRRGQEARLRCSPMKGHSHVYWYRQLPEEGLKFMVYLQKENIIDESGMPKERFSAEFPKEGPSILRIQQVVRGDSAAYFCASSGGEFVNQPQHFGDGTRLSIL.

Only a few counts were recorded for this clone. The genes are TRBV3-1 (or the pseudogene TRBV3-2) and TRBJ1-2; TRBD1 is a possible D gene (5 bases). Trimming took 0 bases from V and 8 from J, leaving 13 bases between them. Germline-derived CDR1 and CDR2 are LGHDT and YNNKEL (reference sequence). This CDR3 spans 14 amino acids. Here the CDR3 DNA reads TGTGCCAGCAGCCAAGATTGGGCAGGGAGGGGCTACACCTTC. Protein sequence: CASSQDWAGRGYTF.

The chain links TRBV30 to TRBJ2-2; D gene uncertain. The V gene's germline CDR1 is GTSNPN and CDR2 SVGIG (reference sequence). V was pared by 2 bases and J by 6 bases, with 10 bases between. This CDR3 region has 13 residues. CDR3 DNA: TGTGCCTGGAGTCCCAATGGGCCCGGGGAGCTGTTTTTT. This sequence encodes CAWSPNGPGELFF.

The chain joins TRBV3-1 (or the pseudogene TRBV3-2) to TRBJ2-5; possible D gene TRBD1, 6 bases. The CDR3 consists of 15 residues. Between the trimmed V and J ends, which lost 5 bases and 1 base, there was a span of 14 bases. From germline, CDR1 is LGHDT and CDR2 YNNKEL (reference sequence). In DNA, the CDR3 is TGTGCCAGCAGCTTCTCAGGGGCCCGCCAAGAGACCCAGTACTTC. This codes for CASSFSGARQETQYF.

This clone was found once. The CDR3 bases are TGTGCCAGCAGTTCGAGAGGGGGTAACACTGAAGCTTTCTTT. Translated, it gives CASSSRGGNTEAFF. The chain combines TRBV27 with TRBJ1-1, with D maybe TRBD1 (6 bases). Looked up from germline, CDR1 is MNHEY and CDR2 is SMNVEV (reference sequence). The CDR3 has 14 amino acids. Trimming left V 4 bases short and J 2 bases short, with 11 bases between.

J is TRBJ1-5 and V is TRBV4-1; D call uncertain. V was clipped by 1 base and J by 4 bases, with 5 bases between them. The CDR3 runs to 13 residues. Germline V gives CDR1 MGHRA, CDR2 YSYEKL. CDR3 sequence: CASSQASNQPQHF. The CDR3 coding sequence is TGCGCCAGCAGCCAAGCCAGTAATCAGCCCCAGCATTTT.

This rearrangement joins TRBV7-9 to TRBJ1-2; a possible D gene is TRBD1 (6 bases). Germline V CDR1 and CDR2: SEHNR, FQNEAQ (reference sequence). With 11 bases removed from V and 2 bases from J, the gap between germline ends came to 18 bases. This CDR3 is built from 14 residues. CDR3 in amino acids: CAGVSNRGNYGYTF. CDR3 in DNA: TGTGCCGGCGTATCCAATAGGGGGAACTATGGCTACACCTTC. Supplemented by reference TRBV7-9 and TRBJ1-2, the full variable domain reads DTGVSQNPRHKITKRGQNVTFRCDPISEHNRLYWYRQTLGQGPEFLTYFQNEAQLEKSRLLSDRFSAERPKGSFSTLEIQRTEQGDSAMYLCAGVSNRGNYGYTFGSGTRLTVV.

V usage is TRBV7-6 and J usage is TRBJ2-2, with D maybe TRBD1 (5 bases). The CDR3 runs to 16 residues. V was pared by 2 bases and J by 4 bases, with 14 bases between. In germline, CDR1 is SGHVS, CDR2 FNYEAQ. The CDR3 loop reads CASSLLGQGSTGELFF. The DNA for the CDR3 is TGTGCCAGCAGCTTATTAGGGCAGGGCTCCACCGGGGAGCTGTTTTTT.

The rearrangement links TRBV2 to TRBJ2-1, with 7 positions matching TRBD2. The CDR3 has 14 residues. With 7 bases clipped from V and 0 bases from J, the junction kept 3 bases outside the gene matches. The germline V gene has CDR1 SNHLY and CDR2 FYNNEI. CDR3 nucleotide sequence: TGTGCCAGCACCATAGCGGGCTCCTACAATGAGCAGTTCTTC. It translates to CASTIAGSYNEQFF.